The clone carrying this T cell receptor beta chain was observed a handful of times. Investigators reverse transcribed all isolated RNA, so they sequenced expressed TCRB transcripts. Generated by immunoSEQ multiplex PCR, the TCRdb table keeps only in-frame clones and is missing some. The data contain under 900,000 clones, roughly 15% of them singletons. This sample is part of a study of beta chain features in type 1 diabetes. The CDR3 contains 18 residues. The trim removed 5 bases at V and 4 bases at J, leaving 19 bases unmatched. Germline loops: CDR1 MDHEN, CDR2 SYDVKM. This clonotype was obtained from a woman aged 18-29 years in good health. This chain joins TRBV28 and TRBJ1-1; 7 bases match TRBD1. The specimen sequenced was naive CD4+ T cells from blood. CDR3 sequence (DNA): TGTGCCAGCAGTCTTACCGGGACAGCCAGGAGAGGCGTCACTGAAGCTTTCTTT. This sequence encodes CASSLTGTARRGVTEAFF.